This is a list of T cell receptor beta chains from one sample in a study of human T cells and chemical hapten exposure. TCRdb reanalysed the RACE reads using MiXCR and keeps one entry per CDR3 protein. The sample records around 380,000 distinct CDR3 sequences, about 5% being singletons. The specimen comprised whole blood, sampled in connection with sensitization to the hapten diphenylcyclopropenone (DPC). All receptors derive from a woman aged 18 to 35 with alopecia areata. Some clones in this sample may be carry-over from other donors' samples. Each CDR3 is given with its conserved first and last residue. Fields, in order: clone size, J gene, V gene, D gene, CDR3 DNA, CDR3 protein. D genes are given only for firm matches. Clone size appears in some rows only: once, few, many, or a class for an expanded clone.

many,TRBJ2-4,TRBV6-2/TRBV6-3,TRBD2,TGTGCCAGCAGTTACGAGACTAGCGGGGCGACCAAAAACATTCAGTACTTC,CASSYETSGATKNIQYF
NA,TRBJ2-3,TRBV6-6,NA,TGTGCCAGCAGTTACGTCCAGGGGCTGAGCACAGATACGCAGTATTTT,CASSYVQGLSTDTQYF
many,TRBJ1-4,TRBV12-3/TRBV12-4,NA,TGTGCCAGCAGTTTAAGCGGGAATAATGAAAAACTGTTTTTT,CASSLSGNNEKLFF
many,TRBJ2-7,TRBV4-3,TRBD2,TGCGCCAGCAGCCAAGACCGAGTCAAAGCGGGGACGGGTGAGCAGTACTTC,CASSQDRVKAGTGEQYF
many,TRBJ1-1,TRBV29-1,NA,TGCAGCGTTGAACCCAGGAACACTGAAGCTTTCTTT,CSVEPRNTEAFF
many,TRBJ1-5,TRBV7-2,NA,TGTGCCAGCAGCTTAGAGCGGAATCAGCCCCAGCATTTT,CASSLERNQPQHF
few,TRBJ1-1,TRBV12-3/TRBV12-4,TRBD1,TGTGCCAGCAGTCGGACAGGGGGCGTGACTGAAGCTTTCTTT,CASSRTGGVTEAFF
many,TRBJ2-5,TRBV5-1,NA,TGCGCCAGCAGCCTCCCGGTGAGCGGGCAAGAGACCCAGTACTTC,CASSLPVSGQETQYF
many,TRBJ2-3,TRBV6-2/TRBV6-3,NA,TGTGCCAGCACCCACCAAGATACGCAGTATTTT,CASTHQDTQYF
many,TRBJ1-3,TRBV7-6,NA,TGTGCCAGCAGCACTATTCCGGGACAAGGAAACACCATATATTTT,CASSTIPGQGNTIYF
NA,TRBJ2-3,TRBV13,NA,TGTGCCAGCGCGCCATCCAGCGCAGATACGCAGTATTTT,CASAPSSADTQYF
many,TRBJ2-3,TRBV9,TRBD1,TGTGCCAGCAGCCCCCGAGAGGGGGCGGCTGCAGATACGCAGTATTTT,CASSPREGAAADTQYF
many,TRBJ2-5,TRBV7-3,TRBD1,TGTGCCAGCAGCTTACTAGGACAGGGTGGGAGAGAGACCCAGTACTTC,CASSLLGQGGRETQYF
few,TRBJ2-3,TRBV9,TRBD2,TGTGCCAGCAGCCTGGGGGGGTCTCCCGATACGCAGTATTTT,CASSLGGSPDTQYF
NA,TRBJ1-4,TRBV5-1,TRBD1,TGCGCCAGCAGCCCGTACAGGGGGCCCAATGAAAAACTGTTTTTT,CASSPYRGPNEKLFF
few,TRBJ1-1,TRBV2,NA,TGTGCCAGCAGTGAGGAAAGGGTAGCTTTCTTT,CASSEERVAFF
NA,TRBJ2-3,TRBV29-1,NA,TGCAGCGGACAACCCAGGGGGGAAGCGAACACAGATACGCAGTATTTT,CSGQPRGEANTDTQYF
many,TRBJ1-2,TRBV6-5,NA,TGTGCCAGCAGCATCGCACAGTCATATGGCTACACCTTC,CASSIAQSYGYTF
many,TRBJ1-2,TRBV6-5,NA,TGTGCCAGCAGGGGCCCTAACTATGGCTACACCTTC,CASRGPNYGYTF
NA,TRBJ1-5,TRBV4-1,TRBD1,TGCGCCAGCAGCCAAGATAAGATGGGACAGCGAAATCAGCCCCAGCATTTT,CASSQDKMGQRNQPQHF
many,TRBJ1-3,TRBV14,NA,TGTGCCACCAGACCGTTCTCTGGAAACACCATATATTTT,CATRPFSGNTIYF
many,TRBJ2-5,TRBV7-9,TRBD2,TGTGCCAGCAGCCCCCGACTAGCGGGGGAATCCCTGGGAGAGACCCAGTACTTC,CASSPRLAGESLGETQYF
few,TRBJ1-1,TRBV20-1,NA,TGCAGTGCTAGGCACGGGAACACTGAAGCTTTCTTT,CSARHGNTEAFF
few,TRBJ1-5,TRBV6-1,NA,TGTGCCAGCAGTGAATTGGGAGGGGGCAATCAGCCCCAGCATTTT,CASSELGGGNQPQHF
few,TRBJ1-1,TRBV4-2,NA,TGTGCCAGCAGCCAAGATGCCCGCGCGACTTTCTTT,CASSQDARATFF
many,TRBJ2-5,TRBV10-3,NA,TGTGCCATCAGTGAGTCGCGGCGGGTCCAAGAGACCCAGTACTTC,CAISESRRVQETQYF
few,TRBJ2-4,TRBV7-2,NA,TGTGCCAGCAGCTTTGAAAATGTAGCCAAAAACATTCAGTACTTC,CASSFENVAKNIQYF
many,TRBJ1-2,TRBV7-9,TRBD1,TGTGCCAGCAGCTCCTACCACGGGACAGGGGGCAATGGCTACACCTTC,CASSSYHGTGGNGYTF
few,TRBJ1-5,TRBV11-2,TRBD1,TGTGCCAGCAGTGCAGGGGGTCTTCAGCCCCAGCATTTT,CASSAGGLQPQHF
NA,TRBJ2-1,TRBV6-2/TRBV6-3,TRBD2,TGTGCCAGCAGTTACTCGCCCACGGGACTAGAGAATGAGCAGTTCTTC,CASSYSPTGLENEQFF